Here is one T cell receptor (beta chain) with its context. Its antigen has not been determined. Base-call qualities are not available, and no considerably larger clone is one nucleotide away. Other DNA sequences of this sample code for an identical CDR3. This sample was included in a study of shared clonotypes between healthy human individuals (dated by TCRdb to 2019 to 2021). Context from the whole study: The cohort included three men and a couple of women between 18 and 49 years of age. For each donor, CD4 naive and CD4 memory were each given three plates, CD8 naive was given two plates, and CD8 memory was given one plate. To estimate repertoire size and how much clonotype sharing occurs between individuals, the study deeply sequenced the blood TCR repertoires of 4 to 6 healthy adults. Different laboratories and diverse techniques were used to prepare libraries and sequence TCR repertoires, to increase sequencing depth and limit assay-specific biases. Leukapheresis yielded between about 0.94 and 8.9 billion PBMCs per donor.

The donors were healthy, HIV-negative adults who had no recently reported acute infections or vaccinations. All donors were Caucasian adults living in Nashville, Tennessee, USA. CD4+ T cells were enriched by magnetic negative selection, after which naive cells were positively selected on CD45RA and the negative fraction was taken as the memory subset. Blood was obtained by leukapheresis, after which PBMCs were separated by Ficoll-Histopaque density gradient centrifugation and cryopreserved in liquid nitrogen vapor phase. Analytical flow cytometry was used to check the purity and quantity of each magnetically sorted T cell population. Genomic DNA was isolated from every sorted fraction and measured by UV absorbance on a Nanodrop 2000c. The full study reports these points: Based on pairwise subsampling, the degree of clonotype sharing among donors was expected to be affected by sequencing depth. Sharing across several donors was observed for approximately 5% of naive CD4, less than 4% of naive CD8, 2% to 2.5% of memory CD4, and roughly 0.4% of memory CD8 clonotypes. Compared with non-shared clonotypes, the clonotypes found in all four sorted-subset donors had higher generation probabilities. Larger estimated clonotype richness was generally found for naive subsets than for memory subsets. Sampling was restricted to blood, and TCR repertoires in tissue are likely to differ from TCR repertoires in blood. Incomplete sequencing was indicated by rarefaction of sorted-subset datasets, despite the large sequencing depth. Because the study included only a small number of donors, the genetic and exposure-history diversity represented was limited.

Its CDR3 holds 13 amino acids, cysteine through phenylalanine. Just CDR3 DNA is preserved here, 39 bases in frame from base 1. Ends trimmed: V by 3 bases, J by 4 bases; bases unmatched to a gene: 1. From a lookup of the germline V gene, CDR1 and CDR2 are SGHRS and YFSETQ. Using the deep immunoSEQ assay, TCR CDR3 regions were amplified from genomic DNA by multiplex PCR. Extracted genomic DNA from each cell subset was distributed evenly across all wells of several immunoSEQ 96-well plates, and each plate was treated as a replicate. For sorted subsets, 150 to 200 ng genomic DNA, equal to 25,000 to 35,000 T cell genomes, was loaded into each replicate PCR. Purified libraries were measured with a Qubit 3.0 fluorometer, size-checked on a Bioanalyzer 2100, and measured again with the KAPA Library Quantification kit. Each immunoSEQ 96-well plate was sequenced on its own single-read 150-cycle Illumina NextSeq 550 flow cell. The original methods were these. Because only junctional sequences without quality scores were contained in the immunoSEQ output, filtering matching that applied to full-length reads could not be performed. To assign V/J genes and CDR3, sequences were annotated against IMGT germline references using PyIR, a Python wrapper for IgBLAST v1.9. Reads with weak V/J assignments (E-value above 1e-6), missing CDR3, stop codons, out-of-frame junctions, or ambiguous translated residues were removed. V3J clonotypes were defined as sequences sharing the same inferred V gene, J gene, and CDR3 amino acid sequence. Percentage overlap between repertoires was calculated by dividing the number of shared unique clonotypes by the size of the smaller repertoire. Richness of each repertoire was evaluated using RTK rarefaction, the Chao1 estimator, and Recon v2.1 estimates of unobserved clonotypes. For all TCRbeta clonotypes obtained by the gDNA method from a handful of donors, generation probabilities were computed with OLGA. In its TCRdb copy, this immuneACCESS table keeps in-frame sequences only and misses some clones. Where compared with another copy, unresolved V genes explain less than half of these, and the others have no known cause. V, J and clone size derive from that table, while D and trimming were established from the DNA sequence. Within this sample are approximately 2,300,000 clones, with 85% to 95% of them counted one time only. The ten largest account for 0.37% of the sample.

The TCR comes from a man aged 18 to 29 in good health. Some clones in this sample may be carry-over from other donors' samples. Sample: naive CD4+ T cells from PBMCs. Interpreted using the paper, the cell subset or site label stands for: CD45RA+ positively selected. This chain is built from TRBV5-1 and TRBJ2-3, and 8 junctional nucleotides match TRBD2. The sequenced DNA: TGCGCCAGCAGCTCCGGGAGGGCAGATACGCAGTATTTT. Translated, this gives CASSSGRADTQYF.